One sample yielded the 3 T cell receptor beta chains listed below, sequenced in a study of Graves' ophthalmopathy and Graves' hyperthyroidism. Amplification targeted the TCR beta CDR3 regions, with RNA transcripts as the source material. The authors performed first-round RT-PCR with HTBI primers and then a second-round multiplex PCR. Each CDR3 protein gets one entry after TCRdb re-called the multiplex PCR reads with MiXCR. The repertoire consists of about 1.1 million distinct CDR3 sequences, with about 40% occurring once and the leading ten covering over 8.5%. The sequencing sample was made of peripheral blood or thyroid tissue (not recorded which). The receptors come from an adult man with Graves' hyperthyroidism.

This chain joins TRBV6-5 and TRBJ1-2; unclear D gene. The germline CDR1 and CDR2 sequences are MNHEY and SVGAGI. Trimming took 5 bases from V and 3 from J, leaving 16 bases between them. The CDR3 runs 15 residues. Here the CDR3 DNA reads TGTGCCAGCAGTGAAATTAGGTTTAACTACTATGGCTACACCTTC. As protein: CASSEIRFNYYGYTF.

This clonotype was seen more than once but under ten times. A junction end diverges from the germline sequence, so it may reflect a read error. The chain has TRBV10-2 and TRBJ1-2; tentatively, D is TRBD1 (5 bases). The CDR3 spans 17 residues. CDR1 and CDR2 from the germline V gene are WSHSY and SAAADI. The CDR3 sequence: CASSYSRPRGSNYGYTF. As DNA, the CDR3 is TGTGCCAGCAGTTACTCTCGTCCAAGGGGCTCTAACTATGGCTACACCTTC.

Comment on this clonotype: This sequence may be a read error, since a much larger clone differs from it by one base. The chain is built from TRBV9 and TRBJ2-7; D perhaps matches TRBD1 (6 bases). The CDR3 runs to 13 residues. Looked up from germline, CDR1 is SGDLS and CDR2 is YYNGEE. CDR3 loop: CASSASQGFERYF. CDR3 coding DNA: TGTGCCAGCAGCGCGTCTCAGGGGTTCGAGCGGTACTTC.